The subject of this entry is one T cell receptor beta chain. Its specificity is not known. The entry originates in a study of cytomegalovirus exposure and HLA in healthy donors. General observations from the study: It was reportedly the case that the classifier diagnosed cytomegalovirus status with high specificity and sensitivity.

The method was immunoSEQ multiplex PCR; TCRdb's version includes in-frame clones alone and lacks a portion of them. The sample holds more than 90,000 clones, 85% to 95% seen once. CDR1 and CDR2 (germline): LNHDA, SQIVND (reference sequence). The junction had 9 bases not matched to a gene; V was cut back by 5 bases and J by 10 bases. The CDR3 is 13 residues long. The TCR comes from a young woman in good health and CMV-seropositive. This chain links TRBV19 with TRBJ1-2; TRBD1 agrees at 8 bases. The sequencing input was PBMCs. In nucleotides, the CDR3 is TGTGCCAGTAGTTTCCGGGACAGGCTTTTCTACACCTTC. It is translated as CASSFRDRLFYTF.